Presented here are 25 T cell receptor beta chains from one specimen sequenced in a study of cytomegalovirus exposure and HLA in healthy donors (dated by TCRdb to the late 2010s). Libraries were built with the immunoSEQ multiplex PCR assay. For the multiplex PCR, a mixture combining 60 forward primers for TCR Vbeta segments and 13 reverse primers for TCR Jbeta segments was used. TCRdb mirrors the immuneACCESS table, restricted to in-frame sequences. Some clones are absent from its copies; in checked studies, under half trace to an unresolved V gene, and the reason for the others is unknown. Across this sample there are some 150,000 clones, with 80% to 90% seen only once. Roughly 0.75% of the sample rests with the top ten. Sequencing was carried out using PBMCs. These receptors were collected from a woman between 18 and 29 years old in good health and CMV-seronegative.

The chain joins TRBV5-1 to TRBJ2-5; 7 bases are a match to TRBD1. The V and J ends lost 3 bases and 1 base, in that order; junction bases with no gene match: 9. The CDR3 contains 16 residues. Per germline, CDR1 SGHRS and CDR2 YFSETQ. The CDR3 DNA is TGCGCCAGCAGCTGGGCCGTACGACAGGGCCAAGAGACCCAGTACTTC. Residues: CASSWAVRQGQETQYF.

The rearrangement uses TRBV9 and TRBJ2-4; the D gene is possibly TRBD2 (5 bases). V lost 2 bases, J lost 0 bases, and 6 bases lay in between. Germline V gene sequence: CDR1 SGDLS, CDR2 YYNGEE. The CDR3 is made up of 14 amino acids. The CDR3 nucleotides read TGTGCCAGCAGCGTCGGGATAGCCAAAAACATTCAGTACTTC. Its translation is CASSVGIAKNIQYF.

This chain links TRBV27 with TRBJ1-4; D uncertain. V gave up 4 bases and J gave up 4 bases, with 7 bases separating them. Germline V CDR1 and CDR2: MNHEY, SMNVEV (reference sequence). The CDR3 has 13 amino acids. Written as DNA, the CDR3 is TGTGCCAGCAGTTCGCGAAGTAATGAAAAACTGTTTTTT. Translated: CASSSRSNEKLFF.

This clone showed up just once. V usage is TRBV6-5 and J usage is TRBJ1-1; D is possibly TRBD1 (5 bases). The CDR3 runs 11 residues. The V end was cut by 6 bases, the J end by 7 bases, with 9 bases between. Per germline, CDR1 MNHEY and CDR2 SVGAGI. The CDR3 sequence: CASSNRREAFF. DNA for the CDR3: TGTGCCAGCAGCAACAGGCGTGAAGCTTTCTTT.

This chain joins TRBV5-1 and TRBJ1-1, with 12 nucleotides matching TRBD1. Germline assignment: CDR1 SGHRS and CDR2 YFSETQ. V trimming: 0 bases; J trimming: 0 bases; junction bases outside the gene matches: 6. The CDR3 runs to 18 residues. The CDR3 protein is CASSLGGDRGHLNTEAFF. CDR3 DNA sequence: TGCGCCAGCAGCTTGGGAGGGGACAGGGGGCATCTGAACACTGAAGCTTTCTTT.

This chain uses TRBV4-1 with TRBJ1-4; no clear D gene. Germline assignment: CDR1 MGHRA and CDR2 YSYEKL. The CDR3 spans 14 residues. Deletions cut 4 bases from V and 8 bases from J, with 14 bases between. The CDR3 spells CASSPRPGGEKLFF. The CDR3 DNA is TGCGCCAGCAGCCCTCGTCCTGGAGGGGAAAAACTGTTTTTT.

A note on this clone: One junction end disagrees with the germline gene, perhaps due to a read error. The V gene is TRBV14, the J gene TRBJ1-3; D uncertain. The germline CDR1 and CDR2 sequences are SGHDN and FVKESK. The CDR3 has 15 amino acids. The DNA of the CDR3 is TGTGCCAGCAGCTTTGACTGGAATACTGGAACCACCATATATTTT. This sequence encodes CASSFDWNTGTTIYF.

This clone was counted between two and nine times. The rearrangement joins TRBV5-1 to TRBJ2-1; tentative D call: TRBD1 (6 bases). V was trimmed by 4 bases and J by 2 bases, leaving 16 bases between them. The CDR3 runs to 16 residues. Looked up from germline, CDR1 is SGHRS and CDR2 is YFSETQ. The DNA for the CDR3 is TGCGCCAGCAGCCTCCGACGATCAGGGGCCTACAATGAGCAGTTCTTC. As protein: CASSLRRSGAYNEQFF.

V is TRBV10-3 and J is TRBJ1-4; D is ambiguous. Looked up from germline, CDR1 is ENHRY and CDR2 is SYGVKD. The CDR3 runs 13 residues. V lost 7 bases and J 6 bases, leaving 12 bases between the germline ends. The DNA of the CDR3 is TGTGCCATCAAACGCCAGACACATGAAAAACTGTTTTTT. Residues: CAIKRQTHEKLFF.

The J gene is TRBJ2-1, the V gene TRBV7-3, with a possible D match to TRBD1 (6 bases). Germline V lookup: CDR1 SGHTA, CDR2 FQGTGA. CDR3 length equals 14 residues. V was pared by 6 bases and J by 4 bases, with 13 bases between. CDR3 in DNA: TGTGCCAGCAGGCCCGCAGGGGAGTACAATGAGCAGTTCTTC. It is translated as CASRPAGEYNEQFF.

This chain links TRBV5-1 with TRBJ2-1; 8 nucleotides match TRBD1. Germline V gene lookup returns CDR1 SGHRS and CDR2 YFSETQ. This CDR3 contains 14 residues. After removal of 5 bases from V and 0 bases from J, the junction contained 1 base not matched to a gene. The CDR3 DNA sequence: TGCGCCAGCAGGGGACAGGTCTCCTACAATGAGCAGTTCTTC. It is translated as CASRGQVSYNEQFF.

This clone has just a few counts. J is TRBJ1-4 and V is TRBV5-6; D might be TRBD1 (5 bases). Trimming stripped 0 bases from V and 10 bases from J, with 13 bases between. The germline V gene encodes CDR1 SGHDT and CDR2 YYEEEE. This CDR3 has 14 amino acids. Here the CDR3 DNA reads TGTGCCAGCAGCTTGGAGACAGCGGGAGGAAAACTGTTTTTT. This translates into CASSLETAGGKLFF. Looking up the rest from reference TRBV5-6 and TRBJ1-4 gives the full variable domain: DAGVTQSPTHLIKTRGQQVTLRCSPKSGHDTVSWYQQALGQGPQFIFQYYEEEERQRGNFPDRFSGHQFPNYSSELNVNALLLGDSALYLCASSLETAGGKLFFGSGTQLSVL.

The CDR3 loop reads CASSPRQDNQPQHF. CDR3 DNA: TGTGCCAGCTCACCACGGCAAGACAATCAGCCCCAGCATTTT. This chain uses TRBV18 with TRBJ1-5, with no clear D. The CDR3 loop spans 14 amino acids. In germline, CDR1 is KGHSH, CDR2 LQKENI. Trimming shortened V by 1 base and J by 3 bases, and 7 bases separated the two germline ends.

For the CDR3, the DNA is TGTGCCAGCAGCTATACCCTCGGGGAGACCCAGTACTTC. This gives the protein CASSYTLGETQYF. This chain connects TRBV7-2 to TRBJ2-5, with D uncertain. The CDR3 has 13 residues. Germline lookup yields CDR1 SGHTA and CDR2 FQGNSA. Trimming removed 4 bases from V and 5 bases from J, with 11 bases in between.

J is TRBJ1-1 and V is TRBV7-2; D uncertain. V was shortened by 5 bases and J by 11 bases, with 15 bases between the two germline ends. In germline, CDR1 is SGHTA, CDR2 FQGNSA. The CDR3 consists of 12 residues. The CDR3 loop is CASSRENRGAFF. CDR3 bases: TGTGCCAGCAGCCGAGAGAATCGCGGGGCTTTCTTT. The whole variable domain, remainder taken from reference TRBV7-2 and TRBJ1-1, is GAGVSQSPSNKVTEKGKDVELRCDPISGHTALYWYRQSLGQGLEFLIYFQGNSAPDKSGLPSDRFSAERTGGSVSTLTIQRTQQEDSAVYLCASSRENRGAFFGQGTRLTVV.

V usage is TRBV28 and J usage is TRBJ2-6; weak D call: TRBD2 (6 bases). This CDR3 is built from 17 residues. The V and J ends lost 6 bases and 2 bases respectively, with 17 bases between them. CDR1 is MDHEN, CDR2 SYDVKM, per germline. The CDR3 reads CASSTRRPGAGANVLTF. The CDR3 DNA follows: TGTGCCAGCAGCACTCGGCGACCGGGGGCTGGGGCCAACGTCCTGACTTTC.

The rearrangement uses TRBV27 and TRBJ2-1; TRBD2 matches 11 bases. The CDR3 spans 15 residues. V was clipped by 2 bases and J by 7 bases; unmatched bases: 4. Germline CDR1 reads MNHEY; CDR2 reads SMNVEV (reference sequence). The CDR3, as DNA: TGTGCCAGCAGTTTAGGCACTAGCGGGAGTAATGAGCAGTTCTTC. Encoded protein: CASSLGTSGSNEQFF.

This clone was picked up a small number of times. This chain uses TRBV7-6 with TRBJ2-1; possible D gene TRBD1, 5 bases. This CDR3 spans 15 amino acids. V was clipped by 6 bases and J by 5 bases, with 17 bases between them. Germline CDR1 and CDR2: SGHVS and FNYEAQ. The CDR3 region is CASRSTALENNEQFF. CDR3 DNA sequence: TGTGCCAGCAGATCGACAGCCCTGGAGAACAATGAGCAGTTCTTC.

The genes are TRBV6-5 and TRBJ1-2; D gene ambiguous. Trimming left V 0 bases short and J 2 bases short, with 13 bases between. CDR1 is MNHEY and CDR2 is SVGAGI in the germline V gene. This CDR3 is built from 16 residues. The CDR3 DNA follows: TGTGCCAGCAGTTACTCAGTATTGACGAGGAACTATGGCTACACCTTC. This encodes CASSYSVLTRNYGYTF.

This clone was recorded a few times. The chain's CDR3 is CASSLTRGNTEAFF. DNA for the CDR3: TGTGCCAGCAGCTTAACTAGGGGGAACACTGAAGCTTTCTTT. The V and J genes are TRBV7-3 and TRBJ1-1; perhaps TRBD1 as D (5 bases). The ends were cut back, 0 bases at V and 1 base at J, with 6 bases in the middle. Germline V gene data show CDR1 as SGHTA and CDR2 as FQGTGA. The CDR3 runs 14 residues.

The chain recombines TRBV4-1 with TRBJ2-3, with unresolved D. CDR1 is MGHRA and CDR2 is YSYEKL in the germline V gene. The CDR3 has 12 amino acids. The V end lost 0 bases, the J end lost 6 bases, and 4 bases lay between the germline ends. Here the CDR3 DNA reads TGCGCCAGCAGCCAAGATTCGGATACGCAGTATTTT. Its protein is CASSQDSDTQYF.

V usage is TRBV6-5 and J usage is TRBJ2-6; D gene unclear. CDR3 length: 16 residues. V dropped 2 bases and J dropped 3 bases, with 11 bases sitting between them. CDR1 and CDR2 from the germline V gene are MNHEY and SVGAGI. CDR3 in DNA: TGTGCCAGCAGTTACAACCGGGTCGGTGGGGCCAACGTCCTGACTTTC. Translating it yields CASSYNRVGGANVLTF.

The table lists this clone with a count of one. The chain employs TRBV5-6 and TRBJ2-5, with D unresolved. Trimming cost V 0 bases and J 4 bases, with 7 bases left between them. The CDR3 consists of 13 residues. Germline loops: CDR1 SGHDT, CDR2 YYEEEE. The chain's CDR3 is CASSLGDRETQYF. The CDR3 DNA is TGTGCCAGCAGCTTGGGTGATAGAGAGACCCAGTACTTC.

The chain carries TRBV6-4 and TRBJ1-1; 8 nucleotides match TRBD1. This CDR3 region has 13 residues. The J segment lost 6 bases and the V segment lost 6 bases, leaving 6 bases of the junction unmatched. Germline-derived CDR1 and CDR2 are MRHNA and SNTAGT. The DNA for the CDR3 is TGTGCCAGCAGCGCAGGGGGCCGCGCTGAAGCTTTCTTT. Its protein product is CASSAGGRAEAFF.

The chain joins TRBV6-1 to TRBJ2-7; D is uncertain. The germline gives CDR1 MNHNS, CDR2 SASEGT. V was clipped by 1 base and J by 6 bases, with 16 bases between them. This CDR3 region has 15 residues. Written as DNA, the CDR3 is TGTGCCAGCAGTGAAGGGGCCGGCGTGGTGAGCGAGCAGTACTTC. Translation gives CASSEGAGVVSEQYF.